Listed below are T cell receptor beta chains from one sample, sequenced in a study of T cells expressing NK-cell markers. TCRdb re-called the 5' RACE reads and catalogs CDR3 proteins one per entry, DNA excluded. The sample has roughly 390,000 distinct CDR3 sequences. What was sequenced was blood T cells: a sorted CD56 or NKG2C T cell subset, CD4+ or CD8+ T cells, or bulk PBMC T cells (not recorded which). The receptors originated from a man aged 18 to 69 in good health. The CDR3 runs from the conserved cysteine through the conserved F or W. Each record gives: V gene, J gene, CDR3 protein.

>TRBV5-1|TRBJ2-3
CASSLAASGGTDTQYF
>TRBV15|TRBJ2-5
CATSRDALGQPGETQYF
>TRBV9|TRBJ2-2
CASSVGQQPRTGELFF
>TRBV6-1|TRBJ2-7
CASSEKGGTAHEQYF
>TRBV5-1|TRBJ1-3
CASSRGGETGNTIYF
>TRBV7-2|TRBJ2-7
CASSPTNYRGTEQYF
>TRBV29-1|TRBJ1-2
CSVGEGTVAGYTF
>TRBV18|TRBJ2-1
CASSTQGVGYNEQFF
>TRBV14|TRBJ1-2
CASSPLGGGGIYGYTF
>TRBV13|TRBJ1-2
CASSAQGNHGYTF
>TRBV28|TRBJ2-1
CASSLTGAANNEQFF
>TRBV20-1|TRBJ2-1
CSAKGSGGLYNEQFF
>TRBV6-5|TRBJ2-1
CASSYAAVNINEQFF
>TRBV28|TRBJ1-3
CASRPGHAGGNTIYF
>TRBV7-4|TRBJ2-6
CASSLGLRVSGANVLTF
>TRBV29-1|TRBJ1-1
CSVLGQGNTEAFF
>TRBV2|TRBJ2-7
CASSGALLPSSYEQYF
>TRBV2|TRBJ2-2
CASSGSSGSNTGELFF
>TRBV5-1|TRBJ2-3
CASSLSGGAVGDTQYF
>TRBV6-1|TRBJ2-3
CATEGGASTDTQYF
>TRBV3-1|TRBJ1-2
CASSQEWKAGSNYGYTF
>TRBV7-2|TRBJ2-6
CASSLPRGANVLTF
>TRBV7-2|TRBJ2-2
CASSLGQGPTGELFF
>TRBV18|TRBJ2-7
CASSTGQAIYEQYF
>TRBV6-2/TRBV6-3|TRBJ2-3
CASSQQGALTDTQYF
>TRBV7-9|TRBJ1-2
CASSLVPTAWQGHGYTF
>TRBV20-1|TRBJ2-2
CSAKGTGGRIGGELFF
>TRBV7-9|TRBJ1-2
CASSHLTGASYYGYTF
>TRBV7-3|TRBJ2-5
CASSLTVGSGTQYF
>TRBV6-1|TRBJ2-1
CASSEWQGASNEQFF
>TRBV7-2|TRBJ2-3
CASSSRLAARDTQYF
>TRBV2|TRBJ2-2
CASSVSRQENTGELFF
>TRBV10-3|TRBJ2-7
CAISDQGLAGVSYEQYF
>TRBV10-3|TRBJ2-3
CAISAGDRSTDTQYF
>TRBV5-5|TRBJ2-3
CASSLESGAQYF
>TRBV6-6|TRBJ2-5
CASATTGGGETQYF
>TRBV5-1|TRBJ2-5
CASSFAGNQETQYF
>TRBV20-1|TRBJ1-1
CSASLRMNTEAFF
>TRBV15|TRBJ2-1
CATSRGGGLANNEQFF
>TRBV5-1|TRBJ2-7
CASKQQGLTYEQYF
>TRBV11-2|TRBJ2-5
CASSSIPGRGETQYF
>TRBV20-1|TRBJ2-3
CSAPHYGDTQYF
>TRBV5-6|TRBJ2-5
CASSPIRSYQETQYF
>TRBV5-1|TRBJ1-2
CASSQTGIDGYTF
>TRBV5-4|TRBJ2-3
CASSSAGVLRDTQYF
>TRBV6-2/TRBV6-3|TRBJ2-5
CASRRDRNQETQYF
>TRBV19|TRBJ1-5
CASSTGQEWNQPQHF
>TRBV6-1|TRBJ2-2
CASSVRGRVPGELFF
>TRBV7-9|TRBJ2-1
CASESREGSGGEQFF
>TRBV20-1|TRBJ2-1
CSARGPLAREQFF
>TRBV6-1|TRBJ2-6
CASRFDRLHSGANVLTF
>TRBV12-3/TRBV12-4|TRBJ1-4
CASRGTPLGEKLFF
>TRBV4-1|TRBJ2-7
CASSQIDRDYDEQYF
>TRBV20-1|TRBJ2-3
CSANGQGKGHTDTQYF
>TRBV5-1|TRBJ2-2
CASSVDRGAYTGELFF
>TRBV2|TRBJ2-7
CASRLAGPTYEQYF
>TRBV7-9|TRBJ2-7
CASSLVGQEGYEQYF